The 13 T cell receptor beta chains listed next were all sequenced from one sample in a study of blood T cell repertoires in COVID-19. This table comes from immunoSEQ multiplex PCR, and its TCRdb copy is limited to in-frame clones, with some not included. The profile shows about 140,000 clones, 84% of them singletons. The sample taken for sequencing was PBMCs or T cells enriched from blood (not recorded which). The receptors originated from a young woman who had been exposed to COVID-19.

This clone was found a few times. The CDR3 DNA reads as TGTGCCTGGACACGGGGTGGGGGCAGTAACTATGGCTACACCTTC. This translates into CAWTRGGGSNYGYTF. V usage is TRBV30 and J usage is TRBJ1-2; a possible D gene is TRBD1 (6 bases). Germline CDR1 and CDR2: GTSNPN and SVGIG (reference sequence). This CDR3 has 15 amino acids. V lost 4 bases to trimming and J lost 1 base, with 16 bases between them. The whole variable domain, filled in from reference TRBV30 and TRBJ1-2, reads SQTIHQWPATLVQPVGSPLSLECTVEGTSNPNLYWYRQAAGRGLQLLFYSVGIGQISSEVPQNLSASRPQDRQFILSSKKLLLSDSGFYLCAWTRGGGSNYGYTFGSGTRLTVV.

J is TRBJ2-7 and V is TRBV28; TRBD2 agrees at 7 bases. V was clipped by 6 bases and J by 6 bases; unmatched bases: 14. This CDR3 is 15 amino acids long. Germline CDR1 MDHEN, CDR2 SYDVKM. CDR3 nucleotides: TGTGCCAGCAGCCCCAGGGTATCGGGAGGCGTCGAGCAGTACTTC. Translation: CASSPRVSGGVEQYF.

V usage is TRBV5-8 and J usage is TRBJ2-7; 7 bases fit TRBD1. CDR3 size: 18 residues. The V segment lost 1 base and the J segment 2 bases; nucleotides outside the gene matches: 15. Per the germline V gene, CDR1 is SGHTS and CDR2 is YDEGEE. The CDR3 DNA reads TGTGCCAGCAGCTTGCCGGGACAGTGGGCCATCGGCCCCTACGAGCAGTACTTC. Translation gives CASSLPGQWAIGPYEQYF.

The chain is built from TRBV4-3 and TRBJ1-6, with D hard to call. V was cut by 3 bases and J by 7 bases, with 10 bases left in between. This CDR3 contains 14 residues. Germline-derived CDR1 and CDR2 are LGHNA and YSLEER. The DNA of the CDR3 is TGCGCCAGCAGCCAGCGGAGCGAAAATTCACCCCTCCACTTT. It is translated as CASSQRSENSPLHF.

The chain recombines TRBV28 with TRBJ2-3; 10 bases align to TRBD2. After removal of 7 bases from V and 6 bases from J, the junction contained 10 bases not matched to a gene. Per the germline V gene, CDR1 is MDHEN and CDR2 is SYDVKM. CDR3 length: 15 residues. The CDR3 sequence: CASTEAGGVWDTQYF. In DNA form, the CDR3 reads TGTGCCAGCACCGAAGCGGGAGGGGTATGGGATACGCAGTATTTT. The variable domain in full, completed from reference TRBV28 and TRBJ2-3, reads DVKVTQSSRYLVKRTGEKVFLECVQDMDHENMFWYRQDPGLGLRLIYFSYDVKMKEKGDIPEGYSVSREKKERFSLILESASTNQTSMYLCASTEAGGVWDTQYFGPGTRLTVL.

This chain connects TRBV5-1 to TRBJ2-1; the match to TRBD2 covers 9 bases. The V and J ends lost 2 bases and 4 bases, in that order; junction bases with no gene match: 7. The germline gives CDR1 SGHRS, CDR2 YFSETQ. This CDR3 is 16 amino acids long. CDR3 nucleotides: TGCGCCAGCAGCTTAAAAGCGGGAGGAGAGTACAATGAGCAGTTCTTC. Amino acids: CASSLKAGGEYNEQFF.

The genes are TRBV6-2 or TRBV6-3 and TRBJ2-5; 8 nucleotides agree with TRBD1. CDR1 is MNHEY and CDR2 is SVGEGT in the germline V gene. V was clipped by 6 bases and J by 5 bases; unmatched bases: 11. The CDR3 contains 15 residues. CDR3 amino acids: CASSREDRVSETQYF. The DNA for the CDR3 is TGTGCCAGCAGCAGGGAGGACAGGGTGTCGGAGACCCAGTACTTC.

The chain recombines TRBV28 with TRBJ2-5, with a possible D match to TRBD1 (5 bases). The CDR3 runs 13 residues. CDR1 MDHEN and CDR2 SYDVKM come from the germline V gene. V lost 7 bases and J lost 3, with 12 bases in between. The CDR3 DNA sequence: TGTGCCAGCAACAGGCTAAATAAAGAGACCCAGTACTTC. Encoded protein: CASNRLNKETQYF.

The CDR3 region is CASSLGTSGSIRSFF. CDR3 DNA sequence: TGTGCCAGCAGTTTGGGTACTAGCGGGAGCATTCGGTCCTTCTTC. This chain connects TRBV28 to TRBJ2-1; TRBD2 agrees at 11 bases. Trimming cost V 3 bases and J 16 bases; bases outside gene matches: 14. Germline-derived CDR1 and CDR2 are MDHEN and SYDVKM. The CDR3 sequence is 15 residues long.

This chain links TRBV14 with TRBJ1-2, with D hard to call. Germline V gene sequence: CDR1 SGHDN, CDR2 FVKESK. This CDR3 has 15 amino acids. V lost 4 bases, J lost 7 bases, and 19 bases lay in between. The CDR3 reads CASSPLIGFSIGYTF. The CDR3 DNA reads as TGTGCCAGCAGCCCTCTCATCGGGTTCTCTATTGGCTACACCTTC. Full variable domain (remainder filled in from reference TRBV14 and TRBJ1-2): EAGVTQFPSHSVIEKGQTVTLRCDPISGHDNLYWYRRVMGKEIKFLLHFVKESKQDESGMPNNRFLAERTGGTYSTLKVQPAELEDSGVYFCASSPLIGFSIGYTFGSGTRLTVV.

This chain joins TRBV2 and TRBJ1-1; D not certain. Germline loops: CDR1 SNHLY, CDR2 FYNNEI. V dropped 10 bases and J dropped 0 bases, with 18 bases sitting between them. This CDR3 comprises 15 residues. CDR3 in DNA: TGTGCCACCAAAACCACCGGGAGGCTGAACACTGAAGCTTTCTTT. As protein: CATKTTGRLNTEAFF.

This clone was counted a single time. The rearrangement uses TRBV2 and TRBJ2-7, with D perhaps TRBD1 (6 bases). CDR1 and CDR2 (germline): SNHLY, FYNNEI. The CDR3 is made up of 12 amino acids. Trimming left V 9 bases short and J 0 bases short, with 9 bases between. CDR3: CASETGSYEQYF. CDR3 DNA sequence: TGTGCCAGTGAGACAGGCTCCTACGAGCAGTACTTC.

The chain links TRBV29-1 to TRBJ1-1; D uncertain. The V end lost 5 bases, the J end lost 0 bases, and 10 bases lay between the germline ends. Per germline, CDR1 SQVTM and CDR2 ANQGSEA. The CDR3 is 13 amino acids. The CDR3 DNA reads TGCAGCGTTCGTCTACAGTTGAACACTGAAGCTTTCTTT. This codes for CSVRLQLNTEAFF.